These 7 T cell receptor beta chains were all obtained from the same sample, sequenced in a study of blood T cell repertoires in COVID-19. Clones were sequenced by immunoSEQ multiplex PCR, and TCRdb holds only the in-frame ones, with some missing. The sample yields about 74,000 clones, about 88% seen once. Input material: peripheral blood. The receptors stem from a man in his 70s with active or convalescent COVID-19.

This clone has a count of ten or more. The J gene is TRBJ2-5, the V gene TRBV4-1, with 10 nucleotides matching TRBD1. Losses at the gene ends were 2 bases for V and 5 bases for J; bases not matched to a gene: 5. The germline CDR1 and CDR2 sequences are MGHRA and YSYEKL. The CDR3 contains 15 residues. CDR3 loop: CASSQSGDRGETQYF. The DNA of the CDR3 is TGCGCCAGCAGCCAATCAGGGGACAGGGGTGAGACCCAGTACTTC.

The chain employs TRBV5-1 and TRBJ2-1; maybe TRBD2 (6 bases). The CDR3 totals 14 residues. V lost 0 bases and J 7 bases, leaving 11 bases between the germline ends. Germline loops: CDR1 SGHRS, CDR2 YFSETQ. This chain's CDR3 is CASSLEASENEQFF. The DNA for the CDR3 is TGCGCCAGCAGCTTGGAAGCTAGCGAGAATGAGCAGTTCTTC.

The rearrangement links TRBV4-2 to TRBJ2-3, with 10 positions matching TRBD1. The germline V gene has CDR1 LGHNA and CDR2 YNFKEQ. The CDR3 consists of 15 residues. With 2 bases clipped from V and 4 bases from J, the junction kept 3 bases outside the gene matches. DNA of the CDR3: TGTGCCAGCAGCCAAACCGGGACAGGGGCAGATACGCAGTATTTT. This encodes CASSQTGTGADTQYF.

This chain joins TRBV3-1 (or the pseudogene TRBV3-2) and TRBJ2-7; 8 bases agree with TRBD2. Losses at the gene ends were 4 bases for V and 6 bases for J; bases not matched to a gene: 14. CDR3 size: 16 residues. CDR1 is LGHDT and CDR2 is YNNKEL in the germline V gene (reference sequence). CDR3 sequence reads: CASSPGGVAGVSEQYF. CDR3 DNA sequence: TGTGCCAGCAGCCCCGGGGGGGTAGCGGGTGTCTCCGAGCAGTACTTC.

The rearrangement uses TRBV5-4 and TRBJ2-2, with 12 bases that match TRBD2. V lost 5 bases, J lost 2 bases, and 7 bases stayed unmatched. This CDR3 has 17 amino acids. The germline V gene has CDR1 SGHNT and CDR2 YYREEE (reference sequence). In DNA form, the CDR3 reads TGTGCCAGCAGGATTGGACTAGCGGGATCCAACACCGGGGAGCTGTTTTTT. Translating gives CASRIGLAGSNTGELFF.

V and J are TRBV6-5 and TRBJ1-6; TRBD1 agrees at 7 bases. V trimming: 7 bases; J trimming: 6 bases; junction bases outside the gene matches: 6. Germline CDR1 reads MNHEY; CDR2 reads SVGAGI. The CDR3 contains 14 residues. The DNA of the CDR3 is TGTGCCAGCAAGAGGGGACAGATTAATTCACCCCTCCACTTT. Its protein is CASKRGQINSPLHF.

The CDR3 sequence: CATSRSLSGRTRSPEGYTF. In DNA form, the CDR3 reads TGTGCCACCAGCAGATCCCTGTCCGGGAGAACAAGAAGCCCCGAGGGCTACACCTTC. V usage is TRBV15 and J usage is TRBJ1-2; D not resolved. With 2 bases removed from V and 8 bases from J, the gap between germline ends came to 30 bases. The CDR3 is made up of 19 amino acids. Germline CDR1 reads LNHNV; CDR2 reads YYDKDF (reference sequence).